These 19 T cell receptor beta chains were all obtained from the same sample, sequenced in a study of Ad26.COV2.S vaccination and SARS-CoV-2 variants. Sample treatment: about 20 received Ad26.COV2.S at low or high dose, single or two shots; 5 received placebo; per-sample allocation not given. Samples came from day 63 after the first vaccine or placebo injection. Clones were sequenced by immunoSEQ multiplex PCR, and TCRdb holds only the in-frame ones, with some missing. The sample records about half a million clones, about 89% being singletons. Specimen: peripheral blood, collected in a trial of Ad26.COV2.S vaccine versus placebo. These receptors were collected from a person aged 18-65 years who received the Ad26.COV2.S COVID-19 vaccine or a placebo.

The chain is built from TRBV6-2 or TRBV6-3 and TRBJ1-5, with a possible D match to TRBD1 (5 bases). The germline CDR1 and CDR2 sequences are MNHEY and SVGEGT. The CDR3 runs 17 residues. V was shortened by 2 bases and J by 3 bases, with 17 bases between the two germline ends. CDR3 protein: CASSYEGQGRLNQPQHF. CDR3 DNA: TGTGCCAGCAGTTACGAAGGTCAGGGAAGACTCAATCAGCCCCAGCATTTT.

The V and J genes are TRBV4-3 and TRBJ1-3; D possibly corresponds to TRBD1 (5 bases). Trimming cost V 1 base and J 3 bases, with 13 bases left between them. Per germline, CDR1 LGHNA and CDR2 YSLEER. CDR3 length: 16 amino acids. The CDR3 nucleotides are TGCGCCAGCAGCCAAGGGCGTCGGGGGGGTGGAAACACCATATATTTT. This sequence encodes CASSQGRRGGGNTIYF.

The V and J genes are TRBV5-5 and TRBJ1-1, with a possible D match to TRBD1 (6 bases). The V gene's germline CDR1 is SGHKS and CDR2 YYEKEE (reference sequence). The V gene lost 4 bases and the J gene lost 0 bases, with 10 bases spanning the gap. This CDR3 is 14 amino acids long. This CDR3 is CASSRDRMNTEAFF. The CDR3 bases are TGTGCCAGCAGCCGCGACAGGATGAACACTGAAGCTTTCTTT.

Here the CDR3 reads CSVVRGASNTEAFF. CDR3 coding DNA: TGCAGCGTTGTACGCGGGGCATCTAACACTGAAGCTTTCTTT. The J gene is TRBJ1-1, the V gene TRBV29-1; D may be TRBD1 (5 bases). The ends were cut back, 4 bases at V and 2 bases at J, with 14 bases in the middle. CDR3 size: 14 residues. CDR1 and CDR2 from the germline V gene are SQVTM and ANQGSEA.

Only one count was recorded for this clone. The gene calls are TRBV5-1 and TRBJ2-3; D is perhaps TRBD1 or TRBD2 (5 bases each). Between the trimmed V and J ends, which lost 4 bases and 7 bases, there was a span of 19 bases. Germline-derived CDR1 and CDR2 are SGHRS and YFSETQ. The CDR3 spans 15 residues. In DNA, the CDR3 is TGCGCCAGCAGCACGGGACCCGCTGAGTTGAATACGCAGTATTTT. This codes for CASSTGPAELNTQYF.

The chain links TRBV30 to TRBJ2-1; TRBD2 agrees at 9 bases. Trimming at V came to 1 base and at J to 4 bases, leaving 5 bases not matched to a gene. Germline V gives CDR1 GTSNPN, CDR2 SVGIG (reference sequence). The CDR3 runs 15 residues. The CDR3 spells CAWSAGTSLYNEQFF. Written as DNA, the CDR3 is TGTGCCTGGAGTGCGGGGACTAGCCTATACAATGAGCAGTTCTTC.

The sample holds one count of this clone. This same CDR3 is encoded by further DNA sequences in the sample. V gene TRBV27 combines with J gene TRBJ1-1; D call uncertain. With 5 bases removed from V and 4 bases from J, the gap between germline ends came to 14 bases. Germline-derived CDR1 and CDR2 are MNHEY and SMNVEV (reference sequence). This CDR3 spans 14 amino acids. The CDR3 coding sequence is TGTGCCAGCAGTCTTTTTACGGGTGGCACTGAAGCTTTCTTT. This translates into CASSLFTGGTEAFF.

This chain connects TRBV15 to TRBJ2-7; D is unclear. V was trimmed by 0 bases and J by 0 bases, leaving 12 bases between them. Germline lookup yields CDR1 LNHNV and CDR2 YYDKDF (reference sequence). CDR3 length: 16 amino acids. The CDR3 sequence: CATSRDLSQPSYEQYF. CDR3 bases: TGTGCCACCAGCAGAGATCTTTCCCAACCCTCCTACGAGCAGTACTTC.

The chain couples TRBV9 to TRBJ1-2; no reliable D call. CDR1 SGDLS and CDR2 YYNGEE come from the germline V gene. The CDR3 is 18 residues long. With 0 bases removed from V and 0 bases from J, the gap between germline ends came to 18 bases. The CDR3 coding sequence is TGTGCCAGCAGCGTAGCTGCAAACAGTCCCCCTTCTAACTATGGCTACACCTTC. It specifies CASSVAANSPPSNYGYTF.

The J gene is TRBJ2-7, the V gene TRBV28; 7 positions agree with TRBD2. The CDR3 totals 13 residues. CDR1 and CDR2 (germline): MDHEN, SYDVKM. The CDR3 DNA sequence: TGTTCGACTGACGGGAGGCCCTCCTACGAGCAGTACTTC. The encoded protein is CSTDGRPSYEQYF.

The V call is TRBV7-9, the J call TRBJ2-3; 7 nucleotides agree with TRBD2. V shed 5 bases, J shed 0 bases, and the junction held 5 bases outside the gene matches. This CDR3 spans 15 amino acids. Germline CDR1 reads SEHNR; CDR2 reads FQNEAQ (reference sequence). As DNA, the CDR3 is TGTGCCAGCAGCCCGAGCGGGGCCAGCACAGATACGCAGTATTTT. It codes for CASSPSGASTDTQYF.

The J gene is TRBJ1-1, the V gene TRBV18; no reliable D call. V was shortened by 3 bases and J by 3 bases, with 8 bases between the two germline ends. The germline gives CDR1 KGHSH, CDR2 LQKENI. The CDR3 runs 13 residues. The CDR3 DNA sequence: TGTGCCAGCTCACCGGAAAGGCACACTGAAGCTTTCTTT. Translating it yields CASSPERHTEAFF.

This rearrangement joins TRBV4-3 to TRBJ2-7, with D tentatively TRBD2 (5 bases). There are 13 residues in the CDR3. Germline CDR1 is LGHNA and CDR2 is YSLEER. V gave up 4 bases and J gave up 2 bases, with 9 bases separating them. CDR3 nucleotide sequence: TGCGCCAGCAGCCCGAGGGTCACCTACGAGCAGTACTTC. Amino acids: CASSPRVTYEQYF.

The chain carries TRBV6-6 and TRBJ1-5; the D is unclear. The V gene's germline CDR1 is MNHNY and CDR2 SVGAGI (reference sequence). This CDR3 spans 12 amino acids. Deletions cut 5 bases from V and 0 bases from J, with 2 bases between. CDR3 sequence reads: CASSPSNQPQHF. The CDR3 coding sequence is TGTGCCAGCAGTCCTAGCAATCAGCCCCAGCATTTT.

This rearrangement joins TRBV4-2 to TRBJ2-1, with a weak D call TRBD2 (6 bases). The CDR3 loop spans 17 amino acids. Per the germline V gene, CDR1 is LGHNA and CDR2 is YNFKEQ. Trimming left V 1 base short and J 0 bases short, with 13 bases between. The CDR3 region is CASSQVKYGSSYNEQFF. Written as DNA, the CDR3 is TGTGCCAGCAGCCAAGTTAAATACGGGAGCTCCTACAATGAGCAGTTCTTC.

The V gene is TRBV4-1, the J gene TRBJ2-5, with 9 nucleotides matching TRBD1. CDR1 is MGHRA and CDR2 is YSYEKL in the germline V gene. This CDR3 is 16 amino acids long. Trimming at V came to 5 bases and at J to 2 bases, leaving 9 bases not matched to a gene. CDR3 amino acids: CASSYTTGTGQETQYF. The CDR3 bases are TGCGCCAGCAGCTATACCACCGGGACAGGGCAAGAGACCCAGTACTTC.

This clone was seen a handful of times. CDR3 loop: CSVEAEGLGNQPQHF. The CDR3, as DNA: TGCAGCGTTGAAGCAGAGGGACTGGGAAATCAGCCCCAGCATTTT. The chain joins TRBV29-1 to TRBJ1-5; tentatively, D is TRBD1 (5 bases). Trimming removed 1 base at V and 4 bases at J, with 14 bases between. The CDR3 runs 15 residues. Germline CDR1 and CDR2: SQVTM and ANQGSEA.

The CDR3 loop reads CASSIEGNQPQHF. As DNA, the CDR3 is TGTGCCAGTAGTATCGAGGGCAATCAGCCCCAGCATTTT. The chain recombines TRBV19 with TRBJ1-5; D gene ambiguous. Trimming pared 3 bases from V and 2 bases from J, leaving 5 bases between. CDR3 length: 13 amino acids. CDR1 and CDR2 from the germline V gene are LNHDA and SQIVND (reference sequence).

J is TRBJ1-2 and V is TRBV5-3, with D perhaps matching TRBD1 (6 bases). TRBV5-3 falls under the ORF class, with uncertain function. Trimming removed 8 bases at V and 4 bases at J, with 12 bases between. The CDR3 has 12 residues. This chain's CDR3 is CARPQGAYGYTF. For the CDR3, the DNA is TGTGCCAGGCCACAGGGTGCCTATGGCTACACCTTC.